This T cell receptor beta chain was retrieved from a study of response to subunit inactivated influenza vaccine. This clonotype was detected a few times. TCRdb processed the RT-PCR reads anew with MiXCR; each CDR3 protein has one entry. The data hold more than 400,000 distinct CDR3 sequences, with 6% to 9% observed a single time. The V and J ends lost 4 bases and 4 bases, in that order; junction bases with no gene match: 8. Germline V gene sequence: CDR1 LNHNV, CDR2 YYDKDF (reference sequence). This CDR3 is 15 amino acids long. This sample comprised PBMCs from blood, obtained around 25 months after vaccination. V and J are TRBV15 and TRBJ2-5, with 8 bases that match TRBD1. This TCR derives from a man between 50 and 69 years old who received an inactivated influenza vaccine. CDR3 sequence reads: CATSTKGQGLETQYF. The CDR3 DNA reads as TGTGCCACCAGCACCAAAGGACAGGGTTTAGAGACCCAGTACTTC.